Sequencing of this T cell receptor beta chain was carried out in a study of T cells after posttransplantation cyclophosphamide. Study-level results: After PTCy, TRB diversity resembled that of CNI/methotrexate controls. Later post-transplant blood repertoires were often dominated by donor CD8+ memory clones. Tissue-infiltrating T cells from skin or gut overlapped little with blood T cells.

V shed 7 bases and J shed 4 bases, with 17 bases lying between them. The CDR3 covers 13 residues. Germline CDR1 and CDR2: SQVTM and ANQGSEA. As for this clone: What it recognizes is unknown.

Some clones are missing from TCRdb's copy, which holds only in-frame ones; the method was immunoSEQ multiplex PCR. The sample consists of tens of thousands of clones, around 83% of them appearing once. Material for sequencing was PBMCs. This sequence joins TRBV29-1 and TRBJ2-7; D might be TRBD1 (6 bases). The source of this sequence is a man aged 25-45 years with a blood cancer, CMV-positive, and with a related stem cell donor. Written as DNA, the CDR3 is TGCAGCGCATGGCAGGGACAAGAATACGAGCAGTACTTC. It yields the protein CSAWQGQEYEQYF.